These 8 T cell receptor beta chains came from one sample sequenced in a study of CD8+ T cells in alopecia areata. Once RNA had been extracted, it was reverse transcribed into cDNA to act as the sequencing template. TCRdb's table, derived via immunoSEQ multiplex PCR, lists solely in-frame clones and lacks some. Found here are about 290,000 clones, 58% of them singletons; the top ten hold about 1.7%. Described treatment: oral pan-JAK inhibitor, 5-10 mg twice daily. Material: CD4+ T cells sorted from blood, obtained at week 24, from a patient treated with tofacitinib. These receptors all come from a human donor with alopecia areata.

This chain links TRBV2 with TRBJ1-6, with D possibly TRBD1 on 5 matching bases. Germline V CDR1 and CDR2: SNHLY, FYNNEI. CDR3 length: 18 amino acids. V was cut by 2 bases and J by 7 bases, with 21 bases left in between. In DNA, the CDR3 is TGTGCCAGCAGTGAAAGGGGCATACTCGCAGGGCCGAATTCACCCCTCCACTTT. Translated, it gives CASSERGILAGPNSPLHF.

This clone came up a few times. The CDR3 spells CASSQDWLTDTQYF. CDR3 sequence (DNA): TGTGCCAGCAGCCAAGATTGGTTAACAGATACGCAGTATTTT. The V gene is TRBV4-2, the J gene TRBJ2-3; no clear D gene. The germline V gene encodes CDR1 LGHNA and CDR2 YNFKEQ. The CDR3 loop spans 14 amino acids. V lost 0 bases to trimming and J lost 3 bases, with 7 bases between them.

This clone was found a few times. The chain carries TRBV5-1 and TRBJ1-1; 7 bases are shared with TRBD1. The CDR3 is 15 amino acids. Trimming took 0 bases from V and 6 from J; bases not matched to a gene: 8. Germline CDR1 SGHRS, CDR2 YFSETQ. CDR3 sequence (DNA): TGCGCCAGCAGCTTGGAAGGGACAGCGAGGGCTGAAGCTTTCTTT. It yields the protein CASSLEGTARAEAFF. The whole variable domain, remainder taken from reference TRBV5-1 and TRBJ1-1, is KAGVTQTPRYLIKTRGQQVTLSCSPISGHRSVSWYQQTPGQGLQFLFEYFSETQRNKGNFPGRFSGRQFSNSRSEMNVSTLELGDSALYLCASSLEGTARAEAFFGQGTRLTVV.

The chain combines TRBV4-3 with TRBJ1-1; 10 nucleotides line up with TRBD1. CDR1 is LGHNA and CDR2 is YSLEER in the germline V gene. The CDR3 sequence is 14 residues long. The ends lost 3 bases at V and 11 bases at J; junction bases unmatched: 9. The CDR3 nucleotides are TGCGCCAGCAGCCAGTCCCCGGGACAGGGGTTGGCTTTCTTT. Amino acid sequence: CASSQSPGQGLAFF.

This chain connects TRBV30 to TRBJ2-1; TRBD2 might be the D (5 bases). V was trimmed by 1 base and J by 9 bases, leaving 13 bases between them. This CDR3 comprises 13 residues. Germline V gene lookup returns CDR1 GTSNPN and CDR2 SVGIG (reference sequence). This CDR3 is CAWSGRDDGEQFF. The CDR3 DNA reads as TGTGCCTGGAGTGGACGGGATGACGGTGAGCAGTTCTTC.

The chain carries TRBV6-1 and TRBJ1-6; D remains unclear. CDR1 MNHNS and CDR2 SASEGT come from the germline V gene. V lost 3 bases and J lost 10, with 13 bases in between. This CDR3 is 14 amino acids long. CDR3 residues: CASSDGLVGSPLHF. The CDR3, as DNA: TGTGCCAGCAGTGACGGACTGGTCGGGTCACCCCTCCACTTT.

J is TRBJ1-4 and V is TRBV7-8; D possibly corresponds to TRBD1 (5 bases). This CDR3 comprises 16 residues. Trimming removed 5 bases at V and 0 bases at J, with 13 bases between. CDR1 is SGHVS and CDR2 is FQNEAQ in the germline V gene. The CDR3 region is CASSPLGGATNEKLFF. The CDR3 DNA sequence: TGTGCCAGCAGCCCTTTGGGGGGTGCAACTAATGAAAAACTGTTTTTT.

The chain has TRBV28 and TRBJ2-7; 7 bases agree with TRBD2. CDR1 and CDR2 (germline): MDHEN, SYDVKM. CDR3 length equals 15 residues. J lost 3 bases, V lost 6 bases, and 11 bases had no gene match. The CDR3, as DNA: TGTGCCAGCAGCTCGGGAGGTTGGCAGGACTACGAGCAGTACTTC. It is translated as CASSSGGWQDYEQYF.